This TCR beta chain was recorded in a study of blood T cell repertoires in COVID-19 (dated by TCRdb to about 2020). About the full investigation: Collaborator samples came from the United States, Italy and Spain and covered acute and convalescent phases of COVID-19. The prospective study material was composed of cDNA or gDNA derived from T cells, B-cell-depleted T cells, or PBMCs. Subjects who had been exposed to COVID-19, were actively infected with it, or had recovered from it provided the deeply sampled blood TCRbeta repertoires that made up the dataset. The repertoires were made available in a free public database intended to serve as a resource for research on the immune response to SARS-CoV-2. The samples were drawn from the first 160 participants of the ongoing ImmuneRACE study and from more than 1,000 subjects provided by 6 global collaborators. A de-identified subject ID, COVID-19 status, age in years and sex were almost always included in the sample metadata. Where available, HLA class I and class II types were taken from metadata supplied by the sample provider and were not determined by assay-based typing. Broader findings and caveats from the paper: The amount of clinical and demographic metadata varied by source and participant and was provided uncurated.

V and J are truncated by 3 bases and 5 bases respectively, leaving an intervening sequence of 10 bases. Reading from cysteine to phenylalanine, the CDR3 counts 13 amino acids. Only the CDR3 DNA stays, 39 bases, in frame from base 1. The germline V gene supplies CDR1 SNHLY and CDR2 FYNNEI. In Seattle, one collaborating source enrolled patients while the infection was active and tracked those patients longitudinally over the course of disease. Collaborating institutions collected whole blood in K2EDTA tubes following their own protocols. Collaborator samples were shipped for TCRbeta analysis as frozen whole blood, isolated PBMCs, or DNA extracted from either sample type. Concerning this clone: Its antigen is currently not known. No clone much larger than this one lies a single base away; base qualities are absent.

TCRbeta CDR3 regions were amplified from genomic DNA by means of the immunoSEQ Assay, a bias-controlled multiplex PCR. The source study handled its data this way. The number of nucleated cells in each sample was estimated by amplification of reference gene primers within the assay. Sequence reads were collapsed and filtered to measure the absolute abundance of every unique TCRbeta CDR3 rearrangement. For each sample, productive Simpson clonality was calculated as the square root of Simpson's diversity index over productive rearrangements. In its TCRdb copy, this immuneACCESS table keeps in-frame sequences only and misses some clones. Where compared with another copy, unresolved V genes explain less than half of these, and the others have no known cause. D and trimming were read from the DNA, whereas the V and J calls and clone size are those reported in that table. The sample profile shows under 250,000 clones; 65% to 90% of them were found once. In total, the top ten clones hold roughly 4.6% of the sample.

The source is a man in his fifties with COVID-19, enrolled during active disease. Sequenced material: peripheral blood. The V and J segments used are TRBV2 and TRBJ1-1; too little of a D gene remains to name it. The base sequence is TGTGCCAGCAGTGAGAGATCCCCGACTGAAGCTTTCTTT. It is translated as CASSERSPTEAFF.